Reported below is one T cell receptor beta chain. These data come from a study of cytomegalovirus exposure and HLA in healthy donors. The assay was immunoSEQ multiplex PCR, and TCRdb's table has in-frame clones only and misses some. Of 68,000 or so clones in the sample, approximately 91% were seen once. The V end lost 4 bases, the J end lost 4 bases, and 8 bases lay between the germline ends. This CDR3 spans 12 amino acids. Germline V gene data show CDR1 as ENHRY and CDR2 as SYGVKD. The genes are TRBV10-3 and TRBJ2-7; D uncertain. The sequence derives from a man younger than 35 in good health and CMV-seronegative. Sequencing was carried out using PBMCs. The CDR3 protein is CAISGSSYEQYF. In DNA, the CDR3 is TGTGCCATCAGTGGGTCGAGTTACGAGCAGTACTTC.